This T cell receptor (beta chain) was recorded in a study of monozygotic twins with inflammatory bowel disease. Blood, roughly 2.5 ml, was drawn per donor. With respect to this clonotype: Its cognate antigen is unknown.

Whole-study results and caveats: Comparison of concordant versus discordant twins revealed no difference in repertoire similarity, possibly due to limited power. Patient repertoires may carry noise from differing immunosuppressive treatments.

The CDR3 extends over 16 amino acids. Germline V gene sequence: CDR1 SNHLY, CDR2 FYNNEI. TCRalpha and TCRbeta cDNA was put through two nested PCRs of approximately 17 and 9 cycles. TCRdb reprocessed the 5' RACE reads and keeps a single row for each CDR3 protein, giving no DNA. The sample includes approximately 160,000 distinct CDR3 sequences. J is TRBJ2-5 and V is TRBV2; TCRdb picks TRBD2, but there is no DNA to check that call. The sequencing sample was made of blood. This TCR derives from a human donor with ulcerative colitis or Crohn's disease, or a healthy co-twin of an affected twin (not recorded which). CDR3 protein: CASRTPLAGGWETQYF.